The T cell receptor (beta chain) described here comes from a study of T cell repertoires in cytomegalovirus infection. About the research overall: Public TCR beta signatures provided an indication of both CMV infection and a matching HLA type. General study points: Ex vivo responses were dominated by HLA-C-restricted CMV-specific TCR beta clonotypes. CMV carriers with the relevant HLA were identified by cumulative public TCR beta family frequency.

CDR1 is LGHNA, CDR2 YNFKEQ, per germline. The CDR3 length is 15 residues. V lost 3 bases to trimming and J lost 4 bases; unmatched junction nucleotides: 6. Worth noting for this clonotype: The antigen is unknown.

TCRdb independently ran MiXCR on the reads; one entry per CDR3 protein. The sample has some 700,000 distinct CDR3 sequences, roughly 36% seen once. This TCR derives from a human donor in good health (CMV status not recorded). Some clones in this sample may be carry-over from other donors' samples. Specimen: PBMCs. The chain has TRBV4-2 and TRBJ2-7; 10 nucleotides match TRBD2. The CDR3 coding sequence is TGTGCCAGCAGCCATGGAGCGGGGGGGAGTTACGAGCAGTACTTC. Translated: CASSHGAGGSYEQYF.